One sample yielded the 20 T cell receptor beta chains listed below, sequenced in a study of blood T cell repertoires in COVID-19. Only in-frame clones appear in the TCRdb table, and some are missing; sequencing was by immunoSEQ multiplex PCR. The table has around 210,000 clones, approximately 80% seen once. The sequenced material came from peripheral blood. The source of these receptors is a man aged 55 to 70 with COVID-19, enrolled during active disease.

The chain couples TRBV4-3 to TRBJ2-1; 8 positions match TRBD1. The CDR3 has 16 residues. Unmatched junction bases numbered 9, after V lost 1 base and J lost 7 bases. Germline V gives CDR1 LGHNA, CDR2 YSLEER. This chain's CDR3 is CASSQADRVTRNEQFF. CDR3 DNA sequence: TGCGCCAGCAGCCAAGCGGACAGGGTGACGCGAAATGAGCAGTTCTTC.

The chain employs TRBV5-1 and TRBJ2-1, with TRBD1 matching 10 bases. The CDR3 consists of 14 residues. Germline V lookup: CDR1 SGHRS, CDR2 YFSETQ. The junction had 10 bases not matched to a gene; V was cut back by 6 bases and J by 10 bases. CDR3 DNA sequence: TGCGCCAGCACCCCGGGACAGGGGCCGCACGAGCAGTTCTTC. It specifies CASTPGQGPHEQFF.

The sample holds a few counts of this clone. Other DNA sequences in the same sample also yield this CDR3. This chain links TRBV27 with TRBJ1-1; D is ambiguous. Germline CDR1 is MNHEY and CDR2 is SMNVEV (reference sequence). V dropped 6 bases and J dropped 0 bases, with 11 bases sitting between them. This CDR3 region has 14 residues. CDR3 bases: TGTGCCAGCAGAGCAGCCGGGATGAACACTGAAGCTTTCTTT. Residues: CASRAAGMNTEAFF.

The chain is built from TRBV11-2 and TRBJ1-1; D perhaps matches TRBD1 (5 bases). Germline assignment: CDR1 SGHAT and CDR2 FQNNGV. This CDR3 is built from 19 residues. V dropped 4 bases and J dropped 4 bases, with 28 bases sitting between them. Here the CDR3 reads CASSSRLGDYTRHPTEAFF. DNA for the CDR3: TGTGCCAGCAGCTCTAGGCTTGGGGACTACACTCGCCACCCCACTGAAGCTTTCTTT.

J is TRBJ1-1 and V is TRBV6-5; TRBD1 is a possible D gene (6 bases). The CDR3 has 14 residues. V lost 6 bases and J 4 bases, leaving 15 bases between the germline ends. Per germline, CDR1 MNHEY and CDR2 SVGAGI. The CDR3: CASRLQGRGTEAFF. In DNA form, the CDR3 reads TGTGCCAGCAGGCTACAGGGAAGGGGCACTGAAGCTTTCTTT.

This chain joins TRBV5-1 and TRBJ1-1, with TRBD1 identical over 8 bases. The CDR3 spans 15 residues. Germline V gene data show CDR1 as SGHRS and CDR2 as YFSETQ. V dropped 4 bases and J dropped 4; count of bases not matched to a gene: 9. CDR3 sequence reads: CASSGQGPRATEAFF. The CDR3, as DNA: TGCGCCAGCAGCGGACAGGGTCCAAGGGCCACTGAAGCTTTCTTT.

The chain joins TRBV24-1 to TRBJ1-5; possibly TRBD1 for D (6 bases). The V gene lost 0 bases and the J gene lost 0 bases, with 14 bases spanning the gap. Germline V CDR1 and CDR2: KGHDR, SFDVKD. The CDR3 is made up of 18 amino acids. CDR3 nucleotides: TGTGCCACCAGTGATTTGAGCCGGACAGTGAATAGCAATCAGCCCCAGCATTTT. The encoded protein is CATSDLSRTVNSNQPQHF.

The V and J genes are TRBV7-9 and TRBJ1-2, with D hard to call. The CDR3 has 11 amino acids. The V gene lost 5 bases and the J gene lost 1 base, with 2 bases spanning the gap. Germline CDR1 SEHNR, CDR2 FQNEAQ (reference sequence). DNA for the CDR3: TGTGCCAGCAGCCTTAACTATGGCTACACCTTC. Its translation: CASSLNYGYTF.

The chain uses TRBV3-1 (or the pseudogene TRBV3-2) and TRBJ2-3; 14 bases match TRBD2. The CDR3 runs 15 residues. Trimming at V came to 8 bases and at J to 1 base, leaving 2 bases not matched to a gene. Germline V gene sequence: CDR1 LGHDT, CDR2 YNNKEL (reference sequence). The CDR3 nucleotides read TGTGCCAGCTCGACTAGCGGGAGGGGCACAGATACGCAGTATTTT. Translating gives CASSTSGRGTDTQYF.

This rearrangement joins TRBV19 to TRBJ1-3; maybe TRBD1 (5 bases). This CDR3 is built from 16 residues. Germline values: CDR1 LNHDA, CDR2 SQIVND (reference sequence). V lost 5 bases, J lost 0 bases, and 14 bases lay in between. The CDR3 nucleotides are TGTGCCAGTAGTCCTTGGGGGGATATCTCTGGAAACACCATATATTTT. It translates to CASSPWGDISGNTIYF.

The chain couples TRBV7-3 to TRBJ2-5; TRBD2 aligns across 7 bases. V shed 5 bases, J shed 7 bases, and the junction held 7 bases outside the gene matches. This CDR3 comprises 13 residues. Per the germline V gene, CDR1 is SGHTA and CDR2 is FQGTGA. Here the CDR3 DNA reads TGTGCCAGCAGCCCCGGGGGGAGAGGGACCCAGTACTTC. Translated: CASSPGGRGTQYF.

The rearrangement links TRBV6-5 to TRBJ2-1, with TRBD1 as a possible D gene (6 bases). The V gene lost 6 bases and the J gene lost 3 bases, with 15 bases spanning the gap. The CDR3 length is 15 residues. Looked up from germline, CDR1 is MNHEY and CDR2 is SVGAGI. The CDR3 region is CASSYRQENYNEQFF. The CDR3 nucleotides read TGTGCCAGCAGCTACCGACAGGAGAACTACAATGAGCAGTTCTTC.

The chain has TRBV5-1 and TRBJ1-2; 9 bases are a match to TRBD1. This CDR3 is 15 amino acids long. Germline V gene lookup returns CDR1 SGHRS and CDR2 YFSETQ. The V gene end was trimmed by 7 bases and the J gene end by 5 bases; junction bases not matched to a gene: 12. The chain's CDR3 is CASSLTGGAEYGYTF. The CDR3 DNA reads as TGCGCCAGCTCTCTCACAGGGGGCGCGGAATATGGCTACACCTTC.

The chain recombines TRBV7-3 with TRBJ1-3; possibly TRBD1 for D (5 bases). CDR3 length: 15 residues. V gave up 3 bases and J gave up 4 bases, with 13 bases separating them. Germline V gene data show CDR1 as SGHTA and CDR2 as FQGTGA. This CDR3 is CASSFSGSPGNTIYF. CDR3 bases: TGTGCCAGCAGCTTTTCAGGGTCCCCCGGAAACACCATATATTTT.

This chain uses TRBV28 with TRBJ2-7; 9 bases line up with TRBD1. This CDR3 has 16 residues. The J segment lost 2 bases and the V segment lost 5 bases, leaving 10 bases of the junction unmatched. The germline V gene encodes CDR1 MDHEN and CDR2 SYDVKM. The CDR3 sequence: CASSRAGQGNPYEQYF. CDR3 bases: TGTGCCAGCAGTCGCGCCGGACAGGGGAACCCCTACGAGCAGTACTTC. Together with reference TRBV28 and TRBJ2-7, the CDR3 gives the full variable domain: DVKVTQSSRYLVKRTGEKVFLECVQDMDHENMFWYRQDPGLGLRLIYFSYDVKMKEKGDIPEGYSVSREKKERFSLILESASTNQTSMYLCASSRAGQGNPYEQYFGPGTRLTVT.

This chain links TRBV2 with TRBJ1-4, with D perhaps matching TRBD1 (6 bases). Trimming left V 7 bases short and J 8 bases short, with 17 bases between. The germline V gene encodes CDR1 SNHLY and CDR2 FYNNEI. The CDR3 is made up of 14 amino acids. CDR3 nucleotides: TGTGCCAGCACTAACAGGGAGGGAGGAGAAAAACTGTTTTTT. This gives the protein CASTNREGGEKLFF.

This clone has only a few counts. This chain joins TRBV2 and TRBJ1-1; 7 positions match TRBD1. CDR1 is SNHLY and CDR2 is FYNNEI in the germline V gene. Trimming cost V 8 bases and J 4 bases; bases outside gene matches: 7. This CDR3 region has 13 residues. CDR3: CASGGTDGTEAFF. The CDR3 bases are TGTGCCAGCGGCGGGACAGACGGCACTGAAGCTTTCTTT.

The chain has TRBV24-1 and TRBJ1-6, with D perhaps matching TRBD1 (5 bases). Germline V gene data show CDR1 as KGHDR and CDR2 as SFDVKD. The V gene lost 5 bases and the J gene lost 4 bases, with 11 bases spanning the gap. The length of the CDR3 is 15 residues. This CDR3 is CATSVYRPYNSPLHF. For the CDR3, the DNA is TGTGCCACCAGTGTTTACAGGCCTTATAATTCACCCCTCCACTTT.

The J gene is TRBJ2-1, the V gene TRBV25-1, with D unclear. Germline CDR1 and CDR2: MGHDK and SYGVNS. Trimming pared 5 bases from V and 0 bases from J, leaving 11 bases between. The CDR3 loop spans 15 amino acids. The CDR3 nucleotides are TGTGCCAGCAGTTTGCGGAGTAGCTCCTACAATGAGCAGTTCTTC. Amino acids: CASSLRSSSYNEQFF.

The chain joins TRBV13 to TRBJ2-1; D call uncertain. Looked up from germline, CDR1 is PRHDT and CDR2 is FYEKMQ (reference sequence). The CDR3 length is 13 residues. V lost 4 bases and J lost 2, with 6 bases in between. CDR3 in DNA: TGTGCCAGCAGCTCCTATCCCTACAATGAGCAGTTCTTC. Protein: CASSSYPYNEQFF.